This T cell receptor beta chain derives from a study of OX40 agonist ivuxolimab in advanced cancers. Across the study: An agonistic human IgG2 monoclonal antibody against OX40 (CD134) was given. Partial responses were achieved by three patients, of whom one had hepatocellular carcinoma and two had cutaneous melanoma.

The CDR3 is made up of 12 amino acids. Trimming took off 3 bases at V and 5 bases at J, with 7 bases between the two ends. From germline, CDR1 is KGHSH and CDR2 LQKENI. Profiling relied on immunoSEQ multiplex PCR, and the TCRdb table lists in-frame clones only, not all of them. The table shows some 59,000 clones, with around 90% occurring only once. This clonotype was obtained from an adult with an advanced solid tumor such as melanoma, head and neck, liver or kidney cancer. This chain joins TRBV18 and TRBJ1-2; no reliable D call. The source was CD4+ or CD8+ T cells sorted from blood, collected in a trial of the OX40 agonist ivuxolimab. The DNA of the CDR3 is TGTGCCAGCTCACCGACCGAGTATGGCTACACCTTC. Encoded protein: CASSPTEYGYTF. Looking up the rest from reference TRBV18 and TRBJ1-2 gives the full variable domain: NAGVMQNPRHLVRRRGQEARLRCSPMKGHSHVYWYRQLPEEGLKFMVYLQKENIIDESGMPKERFSAEFPKEGPSILRIQQVVRGDSAAYFCASSPTEYGYTFGSGTRLTVV.